This T cell receptor (beta chain) was identified in a study of blood T cell repertoires in COVID-19 (dated by TCRdb to 2019 to 2021). About the investigation overall: The collaborator samples originated in the United States, Italy and Spain and spanned the acute and convalescent phases of COVID-19. The material from the prospective study consisted of cDNA or gDNA derived from T cells, B-cell-depleted T cells, or PBMCs. Deeply sampled blood TCRbeta repertoires from subjects exposed to, actively infected with, or recovered from COVID-19 were included in the dataset. The repertoires were released in a freely available public database intended as a resource for research on the immune response to SARS-CoV-2. Samples came from the ongoing ImmuneRACE study (first 160 participants) plus 1,254 subjects from 6 global collaborators. Sample metadata almost always included a de-identified subject ID, COVID-19 status, age in years and sex. Where available, HLA class I and class II types were taken from metadata supplied by the sample provider and were not determined by assay-based typing. The full study reports these points: The quantity of clinical and demographic metadata differed by source and by participant and was supplied without curation.

Each collaborating institution followed its own protocols to collect whole blood in K2EDTA tubes. Collaborator samples were shipped for TCRbeta analysis as frozen whole blood, isolated PBMCs, or DNA extracted from either sample type. The immunoSEQ Assay, a bias-controlled multiplex PCR, was used to amplify TCRbeta CDR3 regions from genomic DNA. On the study's bioinformatics: The number of nucleated cells in each sample was estimated by amplification of reference gene primers within the assay. To quantify the absolute abundance of each unique TCRbeta CDR3 rearrangement, sequence reads were collapsed and filtered. For each sample, productive Simpson clonality was calculated as the square root of Simpson's diversity index over productive rearrangements. This is the immuneACCESS table as TCRdb keeps it, with only in-frame sequences that have V and J called. A part of the clones is gone; compared with another copy, unresolved V genes explain less than half, and the rest is unexplained. That table supplies the V and J calls and clone size; D and trimming were determined from the DNA. The sample has approximately 85,000 clones on record, 86% of them singletons. Together, the top ten hold 25% to 30% of the sample.

Inclusive of the bounding cysteine and phenylalanine, the CDR3 is 16 residues long. Only CDR3 DNA remains: 48 bases, in frame from the first base. As encoded in the germline V gene, CDR1 is SGHDT while CDR2 is YYEEEE. Germline trimming: 4 bases from V, 6 bases from J; junction bases outside gene matches: 8. Note on this clone: What antigen it recognizes has not been identified. One base away there is no much larger clone; base qualities are not given.

The chain was built from TRBV5-6 and TRBJ1-6, with 9 middle bases fitting TRBD1. The receptor's source is a man between 50 and 59 years old with active or convalescent COVID-19. Material: peripheral blood. The CDR3 amino acid sequence is: CASSPYRGRGNSPLHF. The nucleotides read TGTGCCAGCAGCCCCTACAGGGGGCGAGGTAATTCACCCCTCCACTTT.